A selection of T cell receptor beta chains follows, all from one sample in a study of control samples from healthy donors and cancer patients. Only in-frame clones appear in the TCRdb table, and some are missing; sequencing was by immunoSEQ multiplex PCR. The profile shows some 150,000 clones, less than 95% of them singletons. The sequenced material came from PBMCs. Every receptor here comes from a man aged 55 to 70 with colorectal cancer. CDR3s include the opening cysteine and the closing phenylalanine or tryptophan. The D gene is left open where the match is weak. Size is omitted from some rows. Given values are once, few, many or a class for expanded clones.

j_gene: TRBJ2-5
abundance: -
d_gene: TRBD1
v_gene: TRBV7-9
CDR3nt: TGTGCCAGCAGCTTTAACAGGGGGAAAGTTCAAGAGACCCAGTACTTC
CDR3aa: CASSFNRGKVQETQYF

j_gene: TRBJ1-1
abundance: -
d_gene: TRBD1
v_gene: TRBV2
CDR3nt: TGTGCCAGCAGTCTTGACAGGGTGGGAACTGAAGCTTTCTTT
CDR3aa: CASSLDRVGTEAFF

j_gene: TRBJ1-2
abundance: -
d_gene: -
v_gene: TRBV19
CDR3nt: TGTGCCAGTACCCTTCAGTCGCGGCCAGGGAACTATGGCTACACCTTC
CDR3aa: CASTLQSRPGNYGYTF

j_gene: TRBJ1-1
abundance: -
d_gene: -
v_gene: TRBV24-1
CDR3nt: TGTGCCACCAGTGATTTGGGATCAGGGAACACTGAAGCTTTCTTT
CDR3aa: CATSDLGSGNTEAFF

j_gene: TRBJ1-1
abundance: once
d_gene: -
v_gene: TRBV15
CDR3nt: TGTGCCACCAGCAGAGATCTCGCTAACACTGAAGCTTTCTTT
CDR3aa: CATSRDLANTEAFF

j_gene: TRBJ2-5
abundance: -
d_gene: -
v_gene: TRBV7-9
CDR3nt: TGTGCCAGCAGCTTAAATTGGCAGACCCACCAAGAGACCCAGTACTTC
CDR3aa: CASSLNWQTHQETQYF

j_gene: TRBJ1-4
abundance: -
d_gene: -
v_gene: TRBV6-1
CDR3nt: TGTGCCAGCAGTGAGTCCCCCTTCCGAGCAACTAATGAAAAACTGTTTTTT
CDR3aa: CASSESPFRATNEKLFF

j_gene: TRBJ2-7
abundance: -
d_gene: -
v_gene: TRBV6-6
CDR3nt: TGTGCCAGCAGCGACAGAGAAACTACCTACGAGCAGTACTTC
CDR3aa: CASSDRETTYEQYF

j_gene: TRBJ1-3
abundance: -
d_gene: -
v_gene: TRBV19
CDR3nt: TGTGCCAGTAGTATTGCAGGGTACTCTGGAAACACCATATATTTT
CDR3aa: CASSIAGYSGNTIYF

j_gene: TRBJ1-4
abundance: once
d_gene: TRBD1
v_gene: TRBV2
CDR3nt: TGTGCCAGCAGTGAAGGGGCAGGGGGGCAAGAAAAACTGTTTTTT
CDR3aa: CASSEGAGGQEKLFF

j_gene: TRBJ1-5
abundance: -
d_gene: TRBD1
v_gene: TRBV5-1
CDR3nt: TGCGCCAGCAGCCGAGGGCCGACAGGGACACAGCCCCAGCATTTT
CDR3aa: CASSRGPTGTQPQHF

j_gene: TRBJ1-6
abundance: -
d_gene: -
v_gene: TRBV6-1
CDR3nt: TGTGCCAGCAGTGAAGACCTGAGCTCCTATAATTCACCCCTCCACTTT
CDR3aa: CASSEDLSSYNSPLHF

j_gene: TRBJ2-5
abundance: once
d_gene: TRBD1
v_gene: TRBV6-5
CDR3nt: TGTGCCAGCACCCCCCGACAGGGGAAGGAGACCCAGTACTTC
CDR3aa: CASTPRQGKETQYF